This is a list of T cell receptor beta chains from one sample in a study of CD8+ T cells in alopecia areata. The protocol was immunoSEQ multiplex PCR, while the TCRdb copy is restricted to in-frame clones and leaves out a portion. The sample carries about 180,000 clones, around 49% recorded once. Here the sequenced sample was CD8+ T cells sorted from blood, taken around week 54, from a patient treated with tofacitinib. These receptors were obtained from a human donor with alopecia areata. The CDR3 runs from the conserved cysteine through the conserved F or W. The order of the fields is CDR3 length, J gene, V gene, D gene, clone size, CDR3 protein, CDR3 DNA. D genes are given only for firm matches. A row's size may be missing; if present it is once, few, many or a size class.

15,TRBJ1-1,TRBV7-6,-,-,CASSLSEGRNTEAFF,TGTGCCAGCAGCTTAAGTGAGGGGCGGAACACTGAAGCTTTCTTT
16,TRBJ1-4,TRBV19,-,-,CASSPGTSTRHEKLFF,TGTGCCAGTAGTCCCGGGACATCCACGCGTCATGAAAAACTGTTTTTT
13,TRBJ1-6,TRBV6-6,TRBD1,few,CASSRQGNSPLHF,TGTGCCAGCAGTCGACAGGGGAATTCACCCCTCCACTTT
12,TRBJ1-6,TRBV27,-,-,CASSLGVEPLHF,TGTGCCAGCAGTTTAGGAGTTGAGCCCCTCCACTTT
14,TRBJ2-7,TRBV5-1,-,few,CASSLRGSLYEQYF,TGCGCCAGCAGCTTGAGGGGCAGCCTCTACGAGCAGTACTTC
13,TRBJ2-3,TRBV7-9,-,-,CASSLAGSDTQYF,TGTGCCAGCAGCTTAGCGGGATCAGATACGCAGTATTTT
15,TRBJ2-3,TRBV6-6,-,-,CASTDGARAVDTQYF,TGTGCCAGCACCGACGGGGCCAGGGCCGTAGATACGCAGTATTTT
13,TRBJ1-5,TRBV6-5,-,-,CASSYSKAQPQHF,TGTGCCAGCAGTTACTCGAAGGCGCAGCCCCAGCATTTT
12,TRBJ2-5,TRBV30,-,-,CAWSVGTETQYF,TGTGCCTGGAGTGTAGGAACAGAGACCCAGTACTTC
14,TRBJ2-7,TRBV5-6,TRBD2,-,CASSLGGGTYEQYF,TGTGCCAGCAGCTTGGGCGGGGGAACCTACGAGCAGTACTTC
18,TRBJ2-5,TRBV7-6,TRBD2,-,CASSLAWTSTTSRETQYF,TGTGCCAGCAGCTTAGCGTGGACTAGCACCACCAGTAGGGAGACCCAGTACTTC
14,TRBJ1-1,TRBV7-8,-,-,CASSSPQLATEAFF,TGTGCCAGCAGCTCCCCACAGCTTGCCACTGAAGCTTTCTTT
18,TRBJ2-5,TRBV4-3,TRBD1,few,CASSQVPGTGLGQETQYF,TGCGCCAGCAGCCAAGTCCCCGGGACAGGTCTCGGCCAAGAGACCCAGTACTTC
13,TRBJ1-1,TRBV6-5,-,-,CASSYSEGGWAFF,TGTGCCAGCAGTTACTCGGAGGGAGGGTGGGCTTTCTTT
14,TRBJ2-2,TRBV27,-,few,CASRSRVYTGELFF,TGTGCCAGCAGGAGCAGGGTATACACCGGGGAGCTGTTTTTT
15,TRBJ2-3,TRBV4-3,TRBD2,medium-sized,CASSQERGGPDTQYF,TGCGCCAGCAGCCAAGAGCGGGGGGGCCCAGATACGCAGTATTTT
13,TRBJ1-6,TRBV27,-,-,CASSGGGNSPLHF,TGTGCCAGCAGCGGCGGGGGAAATTCACCCCTCCACTTT
14,TRBJ2-4,TRBV5-6,-,few,CASSLSLAKNIQYF,TGTGCCAGCAGCTTGTCCCTAGCCAAAAACATTCAGTACTTC
14,TRBJ2-7,TRBV7-9,-,few,CASSFPSRPYEQYF,TGTGCCAGCAGCTTTCCCAGTCGCCCATACGAGCAGTACTTC
14,TRBJ2-2,TRBV6-4,TRBD1,-,CASSEGTDTGELFF,TGTGCCAGCAGTGAGGGGACAGACACCGGGGAGCTGTTTTTT
16,TRBJ2-1,TRBV29-1,-,-,CSVASLGQPIHNEQFF,TGCAGCGTTGCCTCACTAGGTCAGCCTATACACAATGAGCAGTTCTTC
16,TRBJ2-6,TRBV4-1,-,-,CASIGRAHSGANVLTF,TGCGCCAGCATAGGCAGGGCCCACTCTGGGGCCAACGTCCTGACTTTC
14,TRBJ2-2,TRBV7-9,-,-,CASSYARYTGELFF,TGTGCCAGCAGCTACGCACGGTACACCGGGGAGCTGTTTTTT
14,TRBJ2-2,TRBV19,TRBD1,few,CATLDRETTGELFF,TGTGCCACCTTGGACAGGGAGACCACCGGGGAGCTGTTTTTT
14,TRBJ1-1,TRBV25-1,-,-,CASSALGSVAEAFF,TGTGCCAGCAGTGCGTTAGGAAGTGTGGCTGAAGCTTTCTTT
15,TRBJ2-7,TRBV2,-,-,CASSEGDTEIYEQYF,TGTGCCAGCAGTGAAGGAGACACAGAGATCTACGAGCAGTACTTC
14,TRBJ2-7,TRBV5-1,-,-,CASSLDRAPNEQYF,TGCGCCAGCAGCTTGGACAGGGCCCCGAACGAGCAGTACTTC
16,TRBJ2-2,TRBV19,-,few,CASSIAPSWNTGELFF,TGTGCCAGTAGTATAGCACCTAGCTGGAACACCGGGGAGCTGTTTTTT
15,TRBJ2-5,TRBV2,-,-,CASSEDTYSEETQYF,TGTGCCAGCAGTGAAGATACGTACAGTGAAGAGACCCAGTACTTC
15,TRBJ2-7,TRBV4-3,-,-,CASSQDSDGTYEQYF,TGCGCCAGCAGCCAAGACTCGGACGGCACCTACGAGCAGTACTTC
14,TRBJ2-3,TRBV5-4,-,-,CASSIGDRPDTQYF,TGTGCCAGCAGCATAGGGGACCGCCCGGATACGCAGTATTTT
13,TRBJ1-6,TRBV13,-,few,CASSPTLGAPLHF,TGTGCCAGCAGCCCAACCCTGGGGGCACCCCTCCACTTT